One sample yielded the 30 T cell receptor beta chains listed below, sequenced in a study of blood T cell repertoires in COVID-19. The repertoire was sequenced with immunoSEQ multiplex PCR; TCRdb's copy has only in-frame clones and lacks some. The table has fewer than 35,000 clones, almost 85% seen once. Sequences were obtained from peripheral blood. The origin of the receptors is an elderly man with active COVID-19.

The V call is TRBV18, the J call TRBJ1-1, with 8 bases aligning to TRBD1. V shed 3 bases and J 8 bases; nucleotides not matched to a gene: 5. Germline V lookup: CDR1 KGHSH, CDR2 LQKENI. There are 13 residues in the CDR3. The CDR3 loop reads CASSPAGDREAFF. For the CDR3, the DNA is TGTGCCAGCTCACCGGCGGGGGACAGGGAAGCTTTCTTT. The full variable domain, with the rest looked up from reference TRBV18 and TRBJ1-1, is NAGVMQNPRHLVRRRGQEARLRCSPMKGHSHVYWYRQLPEEGLKFMVYLQKENIIDESGMPKERFSAEFPKEGPSILRIQQVVRGDSAAYFCASSPAGDREAFFGQGTRLTVV.

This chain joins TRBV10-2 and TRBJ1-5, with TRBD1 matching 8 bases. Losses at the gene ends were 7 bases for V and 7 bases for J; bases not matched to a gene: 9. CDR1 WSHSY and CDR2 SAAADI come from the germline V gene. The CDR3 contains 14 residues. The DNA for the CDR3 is TGCGCCAGCATGGCAGGGGGCGCAGGGCAGCCCCAGCATTTT. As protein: CASMAGGAGQPQHF.

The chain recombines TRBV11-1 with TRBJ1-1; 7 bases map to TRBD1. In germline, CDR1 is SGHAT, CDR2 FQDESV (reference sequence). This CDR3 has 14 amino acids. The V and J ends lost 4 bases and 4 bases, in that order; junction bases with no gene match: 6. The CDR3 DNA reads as TGTGCCAGCAGCTCCGACAGGGTGTCCACTGAAGCTTTCTTT. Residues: CASSSDRVSTEAFF. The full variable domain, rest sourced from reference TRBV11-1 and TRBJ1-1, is EAEVAQSPRYKITEKSQAVAFWCDPISGHATLYWYRQILGQGPELLVQFQDESVVDDSQLPKDRFSAERLKGVDSTLKIQPAELGDSAMYLCASSSDRVSTEAFFGQGTRLTVV.

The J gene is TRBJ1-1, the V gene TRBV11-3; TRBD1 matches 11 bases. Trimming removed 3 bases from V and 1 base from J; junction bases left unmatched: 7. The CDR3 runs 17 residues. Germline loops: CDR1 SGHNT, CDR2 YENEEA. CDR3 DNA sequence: TGTGCCAGCAGCTTTAGGACAGGGGGCGCATCGAACACTGAAGCTTTCTTT. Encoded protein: CASSFRTGGASNTEAFF.

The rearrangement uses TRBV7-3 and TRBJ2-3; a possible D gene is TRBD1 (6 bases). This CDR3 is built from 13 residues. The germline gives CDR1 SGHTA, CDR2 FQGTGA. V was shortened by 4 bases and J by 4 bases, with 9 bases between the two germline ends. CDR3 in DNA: TGTGCCAGCAGCTCAGGGGTTTCAGATACGCAGTATTTT. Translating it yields CASSSGVSDTQYF.

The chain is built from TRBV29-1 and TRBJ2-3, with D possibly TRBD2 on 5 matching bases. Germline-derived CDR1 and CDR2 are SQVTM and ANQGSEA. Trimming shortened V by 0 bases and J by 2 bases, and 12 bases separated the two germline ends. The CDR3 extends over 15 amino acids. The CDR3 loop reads CSVEDRLYLTDTQYF. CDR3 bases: TGCAGCGTTGAAGATCGACTATATCTCACAGATACGCAGTATTTT.

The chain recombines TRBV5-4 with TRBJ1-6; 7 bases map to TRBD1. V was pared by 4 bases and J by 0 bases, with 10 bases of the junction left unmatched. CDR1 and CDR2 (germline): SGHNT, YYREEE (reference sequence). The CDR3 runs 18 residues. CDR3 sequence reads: CASSPTGARSSYNSPLHF. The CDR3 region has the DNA TGTGCCAGCAGCCCAACAGGGGCGAGGAGCTCCTATAATTCACCCCTCCACTTT. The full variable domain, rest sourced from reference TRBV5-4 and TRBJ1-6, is ETGVTQSPTHLIKTRGQQVTLRCSSQSGHNTVSWYQQALGQGPQFIFQYYREEENGRGNFPPRFSGLQFPNYSSELNVNALELDDSALYLCASSPTGARSSYNSPLHFGNGTRLTVT.

CDR3 nucleotides: TGTGCCAGCAGCCAAGAATTCCTGGGGACTAGCGGGGTGACAGATACGCAGTATTTT. This sequence encodes CASSQEFLGTSGVTDTQYF. The chain carries TRBV3-1 (or the pseudogene TRBV3-2) and TRBJ2-3, with TRBD2 matching over 13 bases. J gave up 3 bases and V 0 bases, and 9 bases lay outside the gene matches. The CDR3 runs to 19 residues. Germline values: CDR1 LGHDT, CDR2 YNNKEL (reference sequence).

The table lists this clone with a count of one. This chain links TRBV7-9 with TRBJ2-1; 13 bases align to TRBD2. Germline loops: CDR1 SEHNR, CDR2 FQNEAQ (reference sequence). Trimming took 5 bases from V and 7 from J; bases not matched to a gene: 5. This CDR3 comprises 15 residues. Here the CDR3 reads CASSPTSGGANEQFF. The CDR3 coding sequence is TGTGCCAGCAGCCCTACTAGCGGGGGGGCTAATGAGCAGTTCTTC.

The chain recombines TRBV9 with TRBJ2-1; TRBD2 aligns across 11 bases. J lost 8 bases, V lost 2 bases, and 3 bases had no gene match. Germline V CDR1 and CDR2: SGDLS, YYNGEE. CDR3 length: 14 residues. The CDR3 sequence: CASSVLAGGYEQFF. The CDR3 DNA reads TGTGCCAGCAGCGTGCTAGCGGGGGGCTATGAGCAGTTCTTC.

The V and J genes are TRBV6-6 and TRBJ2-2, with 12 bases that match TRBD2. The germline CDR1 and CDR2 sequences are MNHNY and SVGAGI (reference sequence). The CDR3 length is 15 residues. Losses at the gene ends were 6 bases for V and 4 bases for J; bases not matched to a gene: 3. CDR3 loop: CASRPGLAGTGELFF. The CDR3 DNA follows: TGTGCCAGCAGGCCGGGACTAGCGGGCACCGGGGAGCTGTTTTTT.

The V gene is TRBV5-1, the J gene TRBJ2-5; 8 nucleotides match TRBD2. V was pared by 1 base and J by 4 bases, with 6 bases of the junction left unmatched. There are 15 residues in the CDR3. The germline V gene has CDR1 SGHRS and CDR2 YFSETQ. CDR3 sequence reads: CASSLLGAGGETQYF. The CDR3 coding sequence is TGCGCCAGCAGCTTGCTGGGGGCGGGGGGAGAGACCCAGTACTTC.

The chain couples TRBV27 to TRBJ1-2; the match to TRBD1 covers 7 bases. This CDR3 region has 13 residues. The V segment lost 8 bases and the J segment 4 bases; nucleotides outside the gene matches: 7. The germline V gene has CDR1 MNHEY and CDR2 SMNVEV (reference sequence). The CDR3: CASGLQGGYGYTF. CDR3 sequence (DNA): TGTGCCAGCGGACTGCAGGGGGGCTATGGCTACACCTTC.

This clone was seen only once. Here the CDR3 reads CASSGTSGGEETQYF. The CDR3 DNA follows: TGTGCCAGCAGTGGGACTAGCGGGGGGGAAGAGACCCAGTACTTC. The chain is built from TRBV6-6 and TRBJ2-5; 16 positions match TRBD2. The CDR3 sequence is 15 residues long. Germline V gene sequence: CDR1 MNHNY, CDR2 SVGAGI (reference sequence). V dropped 5 bases and J dropped 3; count of bases not matched to a gene: 0.

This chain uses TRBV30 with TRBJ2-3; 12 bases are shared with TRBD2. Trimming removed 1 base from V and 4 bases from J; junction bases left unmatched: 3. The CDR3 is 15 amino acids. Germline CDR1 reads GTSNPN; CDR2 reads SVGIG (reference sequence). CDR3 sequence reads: CAWSGLAGGADTQYF. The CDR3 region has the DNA TGTGCCTGGAGTGGTCTAGCGGGGGGGGCAGATACGCAGTATTTT.

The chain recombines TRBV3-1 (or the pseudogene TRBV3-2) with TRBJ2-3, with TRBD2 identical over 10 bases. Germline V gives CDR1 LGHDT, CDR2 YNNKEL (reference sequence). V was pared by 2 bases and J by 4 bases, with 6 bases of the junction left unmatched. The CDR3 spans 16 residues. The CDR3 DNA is TGTGCCAGCAGCCAAAGTAGCGGGGGGTCCGCAGATACGCAGTATTTT. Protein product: CASSQSSGGSADTQYF.

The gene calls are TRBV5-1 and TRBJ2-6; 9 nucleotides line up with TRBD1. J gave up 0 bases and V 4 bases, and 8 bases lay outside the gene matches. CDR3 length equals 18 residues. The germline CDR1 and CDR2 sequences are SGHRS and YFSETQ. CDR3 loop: CASSLRDRVSSGANVLTF. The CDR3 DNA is TGCGCCAGCAGCCTCCGGGACAGGGTCTCCTCTGGGGCCAACGTCCTGACTTTC.

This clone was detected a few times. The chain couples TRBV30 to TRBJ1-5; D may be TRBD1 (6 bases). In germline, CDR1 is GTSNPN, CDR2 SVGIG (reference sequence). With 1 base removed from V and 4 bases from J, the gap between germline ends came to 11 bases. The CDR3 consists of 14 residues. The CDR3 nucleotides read TGTGCCTGGAGTGATGGACAGCCTAATCAGCCCCAGCATTTT. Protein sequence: CAWSDGQPNQPQHF.

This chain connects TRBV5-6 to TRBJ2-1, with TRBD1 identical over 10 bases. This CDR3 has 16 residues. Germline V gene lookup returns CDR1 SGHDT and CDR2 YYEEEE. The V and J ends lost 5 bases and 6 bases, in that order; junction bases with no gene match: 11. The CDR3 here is CASRGTGVVVRNEQFF. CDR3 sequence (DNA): TGTGCCAGCAGGGGGACAGGGGTGGTAGTACGCAATGAGCAGTTCTTC.

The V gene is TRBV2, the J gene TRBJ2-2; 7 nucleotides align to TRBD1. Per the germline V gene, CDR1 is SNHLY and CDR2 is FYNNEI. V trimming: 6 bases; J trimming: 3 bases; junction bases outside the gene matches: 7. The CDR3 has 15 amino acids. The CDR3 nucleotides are TGTGCCAGCAGCCAAAACACAGGGGACACCGGGGAGCTGTTTTTT. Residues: CASSQNTGDTGELFF.

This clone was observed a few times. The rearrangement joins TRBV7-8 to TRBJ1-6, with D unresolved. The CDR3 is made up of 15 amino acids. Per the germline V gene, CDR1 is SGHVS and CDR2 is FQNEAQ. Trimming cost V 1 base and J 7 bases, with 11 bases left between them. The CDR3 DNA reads TGTGCCAGCAGCTTAGGGGTAGCAGCCAATTCACCCCTCCACTTT. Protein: CASSLGVAANSPLHF.

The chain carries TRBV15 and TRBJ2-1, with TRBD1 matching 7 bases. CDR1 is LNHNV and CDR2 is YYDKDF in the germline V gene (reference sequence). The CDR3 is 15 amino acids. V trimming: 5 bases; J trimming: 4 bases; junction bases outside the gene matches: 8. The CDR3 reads CATSLRQGVYNEQFF. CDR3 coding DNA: TGTGCCACCAGCTTGCGACAGGGTGTTTACAATGAGCAGTTCTTC.

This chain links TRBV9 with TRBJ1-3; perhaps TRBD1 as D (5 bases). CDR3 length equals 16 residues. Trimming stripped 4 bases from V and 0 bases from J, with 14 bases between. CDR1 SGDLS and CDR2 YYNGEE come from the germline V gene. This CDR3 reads CASSPRGANSGNTIYF. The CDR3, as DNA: TGTGCCAGCAGCCCCCGCGGGGCAAACTCTGGAAACACCATATATTTT. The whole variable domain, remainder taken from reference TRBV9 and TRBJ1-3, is DSGVTQTPKHLITATGQRVTLRCSPRSGDLSVYWYQQSLDQGLQFLIQYYNGEERAKGNILERFSAQQFPDLHSELNLSSLELGDSALYFCASSPRGANSGNTIYFGEGSWLTVV.

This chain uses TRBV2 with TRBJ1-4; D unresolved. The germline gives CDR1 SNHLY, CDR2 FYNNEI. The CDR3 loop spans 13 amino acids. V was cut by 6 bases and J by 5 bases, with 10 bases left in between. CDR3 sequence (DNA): TGTGCCAGCAGCTTTCGGGTGAATGAAAAACTGTTTTTT. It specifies CASSFRVNEKLFF.

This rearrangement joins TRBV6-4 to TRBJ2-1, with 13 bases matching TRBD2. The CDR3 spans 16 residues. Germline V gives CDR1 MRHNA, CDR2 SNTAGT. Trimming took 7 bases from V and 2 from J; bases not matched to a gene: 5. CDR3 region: CASNILAGGAYNEQFF. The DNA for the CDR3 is TGTGCCAGCAACATACTAGCGGGGGGGGCCTACAATGAGCAGTTCTTC.

CDR3 bases: TGTGCCAGCTCGATGAACAGCAGGGGATCTGAGCAGTTCTTC. Its translation: CASSMNSRGSEQFF. This chain joins TRBV18 and TRBJ2-1; possible D gene TRBD1, 6 bases. Deletions cut 6 bases from V and 9 bases from J, with 18 bases between. Germline V lookup: CDR1 KGHSH, CDR2 LQKENI. The CDR3 totals 14 residues.

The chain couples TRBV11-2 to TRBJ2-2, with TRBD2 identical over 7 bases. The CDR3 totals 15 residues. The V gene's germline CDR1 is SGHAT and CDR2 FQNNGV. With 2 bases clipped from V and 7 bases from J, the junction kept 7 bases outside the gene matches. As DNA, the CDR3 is TGTGCCAGCAGCTTACCCTCTGGGGGGGTCGGGGAGCTGTTTTTT. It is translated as CASSLPSGGVGELFF.

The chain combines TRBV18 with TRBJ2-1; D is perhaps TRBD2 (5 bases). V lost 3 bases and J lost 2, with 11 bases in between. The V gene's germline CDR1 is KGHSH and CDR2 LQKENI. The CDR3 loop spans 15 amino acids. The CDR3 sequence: CASSPTLETYNEQFF. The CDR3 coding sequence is TGTGCCAGCTCACCGACACTAGAAACCTACAATGAGCAGTTCTTC.

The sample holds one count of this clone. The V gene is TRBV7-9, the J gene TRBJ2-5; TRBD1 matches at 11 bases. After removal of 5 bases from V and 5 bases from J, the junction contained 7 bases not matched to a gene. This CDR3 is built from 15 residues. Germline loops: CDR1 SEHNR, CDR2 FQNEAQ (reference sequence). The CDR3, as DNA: TGTGCCAGCAGCCCGTGGACAGGGGGCGGGGAGACCCAGTACTTC. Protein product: CASSPWTGGGETQYF.

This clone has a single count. CDR3 region: CATSDRAYEQYF. The CDR3 DNA sequence: TGTGCCACCTCAGACAGGGCGTACGAGCAGTACTTC. This chain links TRBV6-5 with TRBJ2-7; 7 nucleotides match TRBD1. There are 12 residues in the CDR3. Germline loops: CDR1 MNHEY, CDR2 SVGAGI. V was clipped by 10 bases and J by 4 bases; unmatched bases: 7.